The T cell receptor (beta chain) described here comes from a study of CXCR3-negative and CXCR3-positive naive CD8 T cells. Study information: TRB reads totalled about 150 million, about 1.5 +/- 0.3 million per library.

The TRB cDNA libraries were prepared by 5' RACE with UMI labels. TCRdb reprocessed the 5' RACE reads, keeping one entry per CDR3 protein, no DNA. In all, the sample yields approximately 70,000 distinct CDR3 sequences. From germline, CDR1 is SQVTM and CDR2 ANQGSEA. The CDR3 contains 13 residues. Sequencing used naive CXCR3- CD8+ T cells from blood. Stated subset: CD45RO-CCR7+CD27+CD95- naive CD8+ T cells lacking CXCR3 (TNR3-). The sequence was collected from a human donor in good health. Some clones in this sample may be carry-over from other donors' samples. The V and J genes are TRBV29-1 and TRBJ2-7; TCRdb's D call of TRBD1 is untestable without DNA. The CDR3 reads CSVEEGGSYEQYF.